This T cell receptor (beta chain) was sequenced during a study of shared T cell receptors in the human thymus. The CDR3 sequence is 13 residues long. Germline V gene data show CDR1 as MDHEN and CDR2 as SYDVKM. The V end lost 7 bases, the J end lost 4 bases, and 13 bases lay between the germline ends. Libraries were prepared by immunoSEQ multiplex PCR; TCRdb keeps only in-frame clonotypes and omits some of them. The repertoire holds 550,000 to 800,000 clones, 80% to 90% seen once, with 0.008% to 0.011% in the top ten. A further study also used this sample, focusing on human thymus T cells. From that study: Those donating were healthy Finnish infants in corrective surgery for congenital heart defects. Thymic and blood repertoires seemed to show skewed V and J gene use.

The clonotype originates from a girl under three years old with a congenital heart defect. This chain joins TRBV28 and TRBJ1-2; possibly TRBD1 for D (6 bases). The sequenced sample consisted of thymocytes. In nucleotides, the CDR3 is TGTGCCAGCACGAGCGACAGGACCTATGGCTACACCTTC. It yields the protein CASTSDRTYGYTF.